The clone carrying this T cell receptor (beta chain) was counted ten times or more. The germline V gene encodes CDR1 DFQATT and CDR2 SNEGSKA (reference sequence). The CDR3 totals 14 residues. V was pared by 2 bases and J by 7 bases, with 9 bases of the junction left unmatched. The data stem from a study of patients and donors after allogeneic stem cell transplantation. TCRdb re-analysed the RT-PCR reads in MiXCR, keeping a single row per CDR3 protein. The table includes approximately 57,000 distinct CDR3 sequences, roughly 15% detected once. The receptor was derived from a human donor who was either an allogeneic HSCT recipient or a stem cell or donor lymphocyte infusion donor (not recorded which). It is not recorded whose cells these are; they may come from a transplant donor. The sequencing input was blood, either unsorted or a sorted T cell fraction (not recorded which). This chain links TRBV20-1 with TRBJ1-2; 8 positions match TRBD1. The CDR3 reads CSARPSGGLGGYTF. The CDR3 DNA reads TGCAGTGCTAGACCTTCAGGGGGCTTGGGTGGCTACACCTTC.